The 24 T cell receptor beta chains in this list originate from one sample, sequenced in a study of cytomegalovirus exposure and HLA in healthy donors. Vbeta (60) and Jbeta (13) primers were used in the PCR. TCRdb keeps only in-frame clones here, not all; method: immunoSEQ multiplex PCR. The sample includes more than 150,000 clones, roughly 87% of them seen just once. Material for sequencing was PBMCs. These receptors originate from a girl under three years old in good health and CMV-seronegative.

This sequence joins TRBV7-3 and TRBJ2-3; TRBD2 matches 10 bases. The CDR3 loop spans 17 amino acids. With 5 bases clipped from V and 1 base from J, the junction kept 9 bases outside the gene matches. From germline, CDR1 is SGHTA and CDR2 FQGTGA. The CDR3 region has the DNA TGTGCCAGCAGCGGGACGTTAGCGGGGGGCGGCACAGATACGCAGTATTTT. Residues: CASSGTLAGGGTDTQYF.

V is TRBV15 and J is TRBJ2-3; TRBD1 matches 10 bases. With 0 bases clipped from V and 4 bases from J, the junction kept 13 bases outside the gene matches. Germline lookup yields CDR1 LNHNV and CDR2 YYDKDF (reference sequence). This CDR3 spans 19 amino acids. The CDR3 loop reads CATSRDRGTGAVLADTQYF. In nucleotides, the CDR3 is TGTGCCACCAGCAGAGATAGGGGGACAGGGGCGGTGTTGGCAGATACGCAGTATTTT.

This chain links TRBV7-2 with TRBJ1-1; D is possibly TRBD1 (6 bases). The CDR3 is made up of 14 amino acids. V was trimmed by 4 bases and J by 1 base, leaving 10 bases between them. Per the germline V gene, CDR1 is SGHTA and CDR2 is FQGNSA. This chain's CDR3 is CASSSLQGNTEAFF. CDR3 DNA sequence: TGTGCCAGCAGCTCACTACAGGGGAACACTGAAGCTTTCTTT.

CDR3 sequence reads: CASSYSRETQYF. The CDR3 DNA is TGTGCCAGCAGTTACTCGCGAGAGACCCAGTACTTC. This chain links TRBV6-5 with TRBJ2-5; D remains unclear. This CDR3 has 12 amino acids. Germline CDR1 reads MNHEY; CDR2 reads SVGAGI. V was cut by 0 bases and J by 4 bases, with 3 bases left in between.

In this sample, this clone turned up a few times. The J gene is TRBJ1-3, the V gene TRBV11-1; TRBD1 matches at 7 bases. Germline V CDR1 and CDR2: SGHAT, FQDESV (reference sequence). After removal of 8 bases from V and 0 bases from J, the junction contained 10 bases not matched to a gene. The length of the CDR3 is 16 residues. The CDR3 DNA is TGTGCCAGCTCGATGAGTACAGGGGCCTCTGGAAACACCATATATTTT. Its protein product is CASSMSTGASGNTIYF. Combining the CDR3 with reference TRBV11-1 and TRBJ1-3 gives the whole variable domain EAEVAQSPRYKITEKSQAVAFWCDPISGHATLYWYRQILGQGPELLVQFQDESVVDDSQLPKDRFSAERLKGVDSTLKIQPAELGDSAMYLCASSMSTGASGNTIYFGEGSWLTVV.

This rearrangement joins TRBV9 to TRBJ2-5; TRBD1 matches 10 bases. The DNA end is more similar to TRBJ2-7, so the J call may be wrong. The length of the CDR3 is 14 residues. Germline V CDR1 and CDR2: SGDLS, YYNGEE. The CDR3 nucleotides are TGTGCCAGCAGCGGGGGACAGGGGAGATACGAGCAGTACTTC. Translation gives CASSGGQGRYEQYF.

The CDR3 DNA follows: TGTGCCAGCAGCCACAGAGGACAGGGAGTATCAGTTAGGGGCTACACCTTC. This translates into CASSHRGQGVSVRGYTF. The chain is built from TRBV7-9 and TRBJ1-2; 8 nucleotides agree with TRBD1. Germline CDR1 SEHNR, CDR2 FQNEAQ (reference sequence). J was trimmed by 8 bases and V by 5 bases; bases with no gene match: 19. The CDR3 consists of 17 residues. The full variable domain, completed using reference TRBV7-9 and TRBJ1-2, is DTGVSQNPRHKITKRGQNVTFRCDPISEHNRLYWYRQTLGQGPEFLTYFQNEAQLEKSRLLSDRFSAERPKGSFSTLEIQRTEQGDSAMYLCASSHRGQGVSVRGYTFGSGTRLTVV.

Only one count was recorded for this clone. The rearrangement uses TRBV4-1 and TRBJ1-1; 9 bases match TRBD1. Germline V gene data show CDR1 as MGHRA and CDR2 as YSYEKL. The CDR3 contains 15 residues. With 8 bases clipped from V and 1 base from J, the junction kept 8 bases outside the gene matches. The CDR3 loop is CASEPGQGANTEAFF. In DNA form, the CDR3 reads TGCGCCAGCGAACCGGGACAGGGAGCGAACACTGAAGCTTTCTTT.

This chain uses TRBV6-5 with TRBJ2-7, with D perhaps matching TRBD2 (5 bases). The germline V gene has CDR1 MNHEY and CDR2 SVGAGI. This CDR3 spans 16 amino acids. Between the trimmed V and J ends, which lost 2 bases and 4 bases, there was a span of 18 bases. CDR3 in DNA: TGTGCCAGCAGTTACCCTCCCCGAGGGAATAATTACGAGCAGTACTTC. Amino acids: CASSYPPRGNNYEQYF.

The chain uses TRBV27 and TRBJ2-1, with 7 bases that match TRBD1. With 4 bases clipped from V and 4 bases from J, the junction kept 7 bases outside the gene matches. Germline V CDR1 and CDR2: MNHEY, SMNVEV (reference sequence). The CDR3 totals 15 residues. CDR3 region: CASSSRGTAYNEQFF. The CDR3 bases are TGTGCCAGCAGTTCCAGGGGGACAGCTTACAATGAGCAGTTCTTC.

V gene TRBV19 combines with J gene TRBJ2-3, with 10 bases lining up with TRBD2. This CDR3 has 15 residues. Germline V gene lookup returns CDR1 LNHDA and CDR2 SQIVND (reference sequence). Germline trimming cut 4 bases from V and 3 bases from J; bases unmatched to any gene: 4. The CDR3 loop is CASSTPSGSTDTQYF. The CDR3 DNA reads as TGTGCCAGTAGTACACCTAGCGGGAGTACAGATACGCAGTATTTT.

This chain uses TRBV5-1 with TRBJ2-7, with D maybe TRBD1 (5 bases). Germline CDR1 is SGHRS and CDR2 is YFSETQ. CDR3 length equals 13 residues. Trimming stripped 4 bases from V and 0 bases from J, with 8 bases between. CDR3 in amino acids: CASSADISYEQYF. CDR3 coding DNA: TGCGCCAGCAGCGCGGACATCTCCTACGAGCAGTACTTC.

The chain has TRBV29-1 and TRBJ2-7; 7 bases line up with TRBD1. Germline trimming cut 7 bases from V and 3 bases from J; bases unmatched to any gene: 15. In germline, CDR1 is SQVTM, CDR2 ANQGSEA. CDR3 length: 15 residues. The CDR3 reads CSAIPTGNAGYEQYF. The CDR3 DNA reads TGCAGCGCAATACCGACAGGGAATGCTGGCTACGAGCAGTACTTC.

As to this clone: One junction end disagrees with the germline gene, perhaps due to a read error. V and J are TRBV5-1 and TRBJ2-1; TRBD2 aligns across 8 bases. This CDR3 comprises 15 residues. Germline values: CDR1 SGHRS, CDR2 YFSETQ. In DNA form, the CDR3 reads TGCGCCAGCAGCTTATACGGGGGGGCCTGGAATGAGCAGCTCTTC. Its translation is CASSLYGGAWNEQLF. The full variable domain, rest sourced from reference TRBV5-1 and TRBJ2-1, is KAGVTQTPRYLIKTRGQQVTLSCSPISGHRSVSWYQQTPGQGLQFLFEYFSETQRNKGNFPGRFSGRQFSNSRSEMNVSTLELGDSALYLCASSLYGGAWNEQLFGPGTRLTVL.

This clone appeared once. This chain links TRBV10-3 with TRBJ2-5, with 8 bases matching TRBD1. The V gene's germline CDR1 is ENHRY and CDR2 SYGVKD. The CDR3 extends over 14 amino acids. Losses at the gene ends were 5 bases for V and 3 bases for J; bases not matched to a gene: 5. The CDR3 protein is CAISPGTGEETQYF. The CDR3 DNA reads TGTGCCATCAGTCCCGGGACAGGAGAAGAGACCCAGTACTTC.

The CDR3 bases are TGTGCCAGCAGCTTTCGACTCCCCCAGAAGAATCAGCCCCAGCATTTT. Its translation: CASSFRLPQKNQPQHF. The chain carries TRBV9 and TRBJ1-5, with D hard to call. This CDR3 is built from 16 residues. V dropped 4 bases and J dropped 4 bases, with 18 bases sitting between them. The germline V gene has CDR1 SGDLS and CDR2 YYNGEE.

The chain recombines TRBV10-3 with TRBJ2-2; a possible D gene is TRBD2 (5 bases). Per germline, CDR1 ENHRY and CDR2 SYGVKD. This CDR3 has 14 residues. The V gene lost 6 bases and the J gene lost 5 bases, with 13 bases spanning the gap. The CDR3 DNA follows: TGTGCCATCAGGGGTAGCGTCGAAACCGGGGAGCTGTTTTTT. Its protein product is CAIRGSVETGELFF.

This clone was counted a single time. The genes are TRBV9 and TRBJ2-1; 10 bases line up with TRBD1. CDR3 size: 15 residues. CDR1 is SGDLS, CDR2 YYNGEE, per germline. V lost 1 base to trimming and J lost 8 bases; unmatched junction nucleotides: 6. The CDR3 DNA follows: TGTGCCAGCAGCGTAACGGGACAGGGGATACATGAGCAGTTCTTC. Translating gives CASSVTGQGIHEQFF.

This chain uses TRBV2 with TRBJ1-2; D not resolved. Germline-derived CDR1 and CDR2 are SNHLY and FYNNEI. This CDR3 region has 12 residues. V lost 3 bases and J lost 4, with 6 bases in between. As DNA, the CDR3 is TGTGCCAGCAGTGACTTGTCCTATGGCTACACCTTC. It yields the protein CASSDLSYGYTF. Filled out from reference TRBV2 and TRBJ1-2, the complete variable domain reads EPEVTQTPSHQVTQMGQEVILRCVPISNHLYFYWYRQILGQKVEFLVSFYNNEISEKSEIFDDQFSVERPDGSNFTLKIRSTKLEDSAMYFCASSDLSYGYTFGSGTRLTVV.

Remarks on this clone: Different DNA sequences within this sample yield the same CDR3. The gene calls are TRBV30 and TRBJ1-5, with 7 bases aligning to TRBD1. This CDR3 is 13 amino acids long. V shed 1 base and J 6 bases; nucleotides not matched to a gene: 3. Per the germline V gene, CDR1 is GTSNPN and CDR2 is SVGIG (reference sequence). The CDR3 nucleotides are TGTGCCTGGAGTGGAGGGGGCGGTCAGCCCCAGCATTTT. This translates into CAWSGGGGQPQHF. Based on the CDR3 plus reference TRBV30 and TRBJ1-5, the full variable domain is SQTIHQWPATLVQPVGSPLSLECTVEGTSNPNLYWYRQAAGRGLQLLFYSVGIGQISSEVPQNLSASRPQDRQFILSSKKLLLSDSGFYLCAWSGGGGQPQHFGDGTRLSIL.

The CDR3 sequence is CATSRDLAGEYEQYF. CDR3 bases: TGTGCCACCAGCAGAGATCTAGCGGGAGAGTACGAGCAGTACTTC. This chain connects TRBV15 to TRBJ2-7, with TRBD2 identical over 10 bases. Germline V lookup: CDR1 LNHNV, CDR2 YYDKDF (reference sequence). The CDR3 runs to 15 residues. Germline trimming cut 0 bases from V and 4 bases from J; bases unmatched to any gene: 3.

This clone was counted once. This sequence joins TRBV10-3 and TRBJ2-5; D not certain. Germline lookup yields CDR1 ENHRY and CDR2 SYGVKD. CDR3 length: 12 residues. V lost 0 bases and J lost 5, with 4 bases in between. This chain's CDR3 is CAISESRETQYF. Written as DNA, the CDR3 is TGTGCCATCAGTGAGTCTCGGGAGACCCAGTACTTC.

The chain recombines TRBV5-6 with TRBJ2-1, with TRBD1 identical over 7 bases. The CDR3 consists of 16 residues. J was trimmed by 6 bases and V by 0 bases; bases with no gene match: 9. CDR1 SGHDT and CDR2 YYEEEE come from the germline V gene. CDR3 sequence (DNA): TGTGCCAGCAGCTTGGAGGGGGCAGGGCCCCGCAATGAGCAGTTCTTC. Protein: CASSLEGAGPRNEQFF.

This clone has a single count. This chain connects TRBV4-2 to TRBJ2-7, with 9 nucleotides matching TRBD2. V was pared by 1 base and J by 2 bases, with 0 bases of the junction left unmatched. Looked up from germline, CDR1 is LGHNA and CDR2 is YNFKEQ. The CDR3 covers 14 residues. This CDR3 is CASSQGGRAYEQYF. CDR3 bases: TGTGCCAGCAGCCAAGGCGGGAGGGCCTACGAGCAGTACTTC.